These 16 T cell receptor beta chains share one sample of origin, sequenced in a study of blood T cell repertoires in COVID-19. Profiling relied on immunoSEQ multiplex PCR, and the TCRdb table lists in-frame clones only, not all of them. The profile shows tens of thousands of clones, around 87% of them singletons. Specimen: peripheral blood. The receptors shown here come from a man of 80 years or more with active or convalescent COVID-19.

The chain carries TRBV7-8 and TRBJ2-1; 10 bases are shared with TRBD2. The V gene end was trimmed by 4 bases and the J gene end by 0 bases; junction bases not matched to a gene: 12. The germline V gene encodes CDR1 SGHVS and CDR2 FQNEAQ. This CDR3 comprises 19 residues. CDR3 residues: CASSSNSGGFTRSYNEQFF. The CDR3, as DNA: TGTGCCAGCAGCTCGAATAGCGGGGGGTTTACACGCTCCTACAATGAGCAGTTCTTC.

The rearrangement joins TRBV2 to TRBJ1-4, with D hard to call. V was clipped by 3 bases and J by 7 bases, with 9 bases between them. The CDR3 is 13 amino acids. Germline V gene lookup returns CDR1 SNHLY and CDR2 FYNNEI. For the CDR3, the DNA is TGTGCCAGCAGTGAGGGCGTTCGTGAAAAACTGTTTTTT. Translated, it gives CASSEGVREKLFF.

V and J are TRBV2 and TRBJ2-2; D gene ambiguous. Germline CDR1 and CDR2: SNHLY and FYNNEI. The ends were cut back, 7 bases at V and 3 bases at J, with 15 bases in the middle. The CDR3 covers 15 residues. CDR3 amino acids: CASIAVSRDTGELFF. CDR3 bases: TGTGCCAGCATCGCAGTTTCTCGGGACACCGGGGAGCTGTTTTTT.

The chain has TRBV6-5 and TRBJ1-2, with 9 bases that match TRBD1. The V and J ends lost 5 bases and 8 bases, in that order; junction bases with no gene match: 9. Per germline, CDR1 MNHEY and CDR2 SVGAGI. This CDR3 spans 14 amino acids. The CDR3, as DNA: TGTGCCAGCAGTCCTACAGGGGGCGCGGGGGGCTACACCTTC. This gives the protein CASSPTGGAGGYTF.

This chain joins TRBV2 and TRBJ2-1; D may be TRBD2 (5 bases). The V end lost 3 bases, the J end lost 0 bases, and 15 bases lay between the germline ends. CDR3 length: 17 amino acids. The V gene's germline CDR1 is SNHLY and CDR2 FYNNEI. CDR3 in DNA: TGTGCCAGCAGTGATGTCCTAGCAGGAATCTCCTACAATGAGCAGTTCTTC. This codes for CASSDVLAGISYNEQFF.

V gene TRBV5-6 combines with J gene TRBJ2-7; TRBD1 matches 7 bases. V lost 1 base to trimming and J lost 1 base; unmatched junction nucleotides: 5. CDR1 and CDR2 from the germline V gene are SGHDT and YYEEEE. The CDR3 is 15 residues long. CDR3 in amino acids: CASSLSGQWSYEQYV. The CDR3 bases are TGTGCCAGCAGCTTGTCGGGACAGTGGTCCTACGAGCAGTACGTC.

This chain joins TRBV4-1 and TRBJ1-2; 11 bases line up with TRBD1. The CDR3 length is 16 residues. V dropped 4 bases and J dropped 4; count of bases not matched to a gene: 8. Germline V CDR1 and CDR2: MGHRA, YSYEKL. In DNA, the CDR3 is TGCGCCAGCAGCCTGGGACAGGGGGAGTCTGCCTATGGCTACACCTTC. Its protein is CASSLGQGESAYGYTF.

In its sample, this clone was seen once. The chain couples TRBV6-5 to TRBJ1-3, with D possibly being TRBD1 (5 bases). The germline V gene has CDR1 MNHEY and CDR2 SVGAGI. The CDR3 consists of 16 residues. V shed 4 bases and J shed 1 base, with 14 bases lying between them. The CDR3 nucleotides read TGTGCCAGCAGTTGGGGCAGAGGATTGTCTGGAAACACCATATATTTT. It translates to CASSWGRGLSGNTIYF.

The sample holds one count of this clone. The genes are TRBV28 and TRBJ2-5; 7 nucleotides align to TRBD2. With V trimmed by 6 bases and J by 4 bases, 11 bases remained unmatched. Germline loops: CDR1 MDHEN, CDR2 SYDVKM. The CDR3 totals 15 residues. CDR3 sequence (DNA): TGTGCCAGCAGCCTACTAGCGCCCGCGGGAGAGACCCAGTACTTC. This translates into CASSLLAPAGETQYF.

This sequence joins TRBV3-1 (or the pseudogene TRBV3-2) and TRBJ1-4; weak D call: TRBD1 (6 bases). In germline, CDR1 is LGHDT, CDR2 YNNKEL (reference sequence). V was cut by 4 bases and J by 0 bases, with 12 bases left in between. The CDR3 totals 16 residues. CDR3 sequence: CASSLRTGSTNEKLFF. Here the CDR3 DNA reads TGTGCCAGCAGCCTACGAACAGGGTCAACTAATGAAAAACTGTTTTTT.

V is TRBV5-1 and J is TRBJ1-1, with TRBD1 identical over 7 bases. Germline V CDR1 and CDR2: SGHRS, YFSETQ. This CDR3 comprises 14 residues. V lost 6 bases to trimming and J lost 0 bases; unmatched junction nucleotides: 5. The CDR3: CASKQGLLNTEAFF. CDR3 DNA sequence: TGCGCCAGCAAACAGGGGCTACTGAACACTGAAGCTTTCTTT.

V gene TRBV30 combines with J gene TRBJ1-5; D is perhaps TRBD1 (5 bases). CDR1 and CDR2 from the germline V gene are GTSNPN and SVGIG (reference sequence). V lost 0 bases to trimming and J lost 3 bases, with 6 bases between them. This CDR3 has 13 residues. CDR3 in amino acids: CAWSVQDNQPQHF. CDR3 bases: TGTGCCTGGAGTGTACAGGACAATCAGCCCCAGCATTTT.

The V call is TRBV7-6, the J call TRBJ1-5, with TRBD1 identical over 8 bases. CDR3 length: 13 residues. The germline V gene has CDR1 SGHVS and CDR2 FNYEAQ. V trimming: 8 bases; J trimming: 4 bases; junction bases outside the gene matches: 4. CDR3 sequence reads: CASSGQENQPQHF. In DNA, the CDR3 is TGTGCCAGCTCGGGACAGGAGAATCAGCCCCAGCATTTT.

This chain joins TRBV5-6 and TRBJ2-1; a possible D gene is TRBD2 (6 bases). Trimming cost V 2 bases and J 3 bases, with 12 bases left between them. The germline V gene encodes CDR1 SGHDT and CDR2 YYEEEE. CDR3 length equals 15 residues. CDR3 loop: CASSFRGSGYNEQFF. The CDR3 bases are TGTGCCAGCAGCTTTCGGGGGTCGGGCTACAATGAGCAGTTCTTC.

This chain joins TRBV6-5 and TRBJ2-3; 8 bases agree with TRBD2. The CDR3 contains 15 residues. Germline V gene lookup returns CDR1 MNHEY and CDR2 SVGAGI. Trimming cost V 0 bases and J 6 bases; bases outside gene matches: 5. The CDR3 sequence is CASSYSIAGIDTQYF. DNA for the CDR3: TGTGCCAGCAGTTACTCGATAGCGGGGATCGATACGCAGTATTTT.

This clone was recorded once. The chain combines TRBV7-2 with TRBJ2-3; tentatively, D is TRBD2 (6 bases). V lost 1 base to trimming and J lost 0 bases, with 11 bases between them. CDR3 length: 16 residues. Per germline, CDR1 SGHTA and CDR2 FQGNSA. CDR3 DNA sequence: TGTGCCAGCAGCTTAGTCTCTAGCGCCAGCACAGATACGCAGTATTTT. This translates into CASSLVSSASTDTQYF. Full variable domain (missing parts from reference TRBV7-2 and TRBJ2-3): GAGVSQSPSNKVTEKGKDVELRCDPISGHTALYWYRQSLGQGLEFLIYFQGNSAPDKSGLPSDRFSAERTGGSVSTLTIQRTQQEDSAVYLCASSLVSSASTDTQYFGPGTRLTVL.